What follows are 21 T cell receptor beta chains derived from one specimen sequenced in a study of CD8 T cells in ankylosing spondylitis. TCRdb reprocessed the 5' RACE reads with MiXCR, giving one entry per CDR3 protein. The top ten hold about 3% of the sample, which has some 130,000 distinct CDR3 sequences, approximately 15% seen once. Sequencing was done on a sample of blood, either unsorted or a sorted T cell fraction (not recorded which). These receptors came from a female donor with ankylosing spondylitis or in good health (not recorded which).

This chain links TRBV2 with TRBJ2-2, with D maybe TRBD1 (6 bases). Germline loops: CDR1 SNHLY, CDR2 FYNNEI. The CDR3 spans 14 residues. V was cut by 7 bases and J by 1 base, with 10 bases left in between. The CDR3 region is CASTTGLNTGELFF. CDR3 coding DNA: TGTGCCAGCACGACAGGACTGAACACCGGGGAGCTGTTTTTT.

This clonotype was detected ten times or more. The CDR3 DNA reads as TGCAGTGCTAGTGGTTCCAATAATGAAAAACTGTTTTTT. This gives the protein CSASGSNNEKLFF. This rearrangement joins TRBV20-1 to TRBJ1-4; unclear D gene. The CDR3 has 13 amino acids. The germline V and J ends were trimmed by 3 bases and 4 bases, with 9 bases remaining between them. Germline CDR1 and CDR2: DFQATT and SNEGSKA (reference sequence).

This clonotype was picked up many times. V is TRBV20-1 and J is TRBJ2-1; 9 nucleotides match TRBD2. Germline lookup yields CDR1 DFQATT and CDR2 SNEGSKA (reference sequence). V was pared by 5 bases and J by 8 bases, with 4 bases of the junction left unmatched. The CDR3 consists of 12 residues. The CDR3 sequence is CSAGAGGHEQFF. The CDR3 DNA follows: TGCAGTGCTGGAGCGGGAGGTCATGAGCAGTTCTTC.

This clonotype was counted a few times. The junction does not match germline at one end; this may be a read error. The J gene is TRBJ2-1, the V gene TRBV5-6; no clear D gene. Per the germline V gene, CDR1 is SGHDT and CDR2 is YYEEEE. The CDR3 extends over 13 amino acids. The CDR3 loop is CASSLAAYNDQFF. CDR3 DNA: TGTGCCAGCAGCTTGGCCGCATACAATGATCAGTTCTTC.

This clonotype was seen repeatedly, ten times or more. The chain links TRBV15 to TRBJ2-1; 8 nucleotides align to TRBD2. J gave up 6 bases and V 0 bases, and 7 bases lay outside the gene matches. Germline CDR1 is LNHNV and CDR2 is YYDKDF (reference sequence). CDR3 length: 16 residues. CDR3 sequence: CATSRDRSRGGNEQFF. CDR3 sequence (DNA): TGTGCCACCAGCAGAGATCGGTCTCGGGGGGGCAATGAGCAGTTCTTC.

Concerning this clonotype itself: Given a much more abundant clone one base away, this may be a read error. Here the CDR3 omits its conserved ending phenylalanine or tryptophan, so a read error is the likely source. The chain combines TRBV12-3 or TRBV12-4 with TRBJ1-1; D perhaps matches TRBD1 (6 bases). The CDR3 runs 14 residues. V lost 6 bases and J 4 bases, leaving 15 bases between the germline ends. DNA for the CDR3: TGTGCCAGCAGCAACAGCGGAGGGGGCACTGAAGCTTTCCTT. It codes for CASSNSGGGTEAFL.

V gene TRBV7-8 combines with J gene TRBJ2-7; 9 bases align to TRBD1. CDR1 is SGHVS, CDR2 FQNEAQ, per germline. With V trimmed by 5 bases and J by 4 bases, 6 bases remained unmatched. The CDR3 consists of 14 residues. The CDR3 sequence: CASSAGQGIYEQYF. The CDR3, as DNA: TGTGCCAGCAGCGCGGGACAGGGAATTTACGAGCAGTACTTC.

This clonotype occurred many times. This chain uses TRBV10-3 with TRBJ2-5; unclear D gene. The germline gives CDR1 ENHRY, CDR2 SYGVKD. Trimming left V 2 bases short and J 3 bases short, with 10 bases between. This CDR3 region has 14 residues. The CDR3, as DNA: TGTGCCATCAGTGAGGGGGTTTTGGAAGAGACCCAGTACTTC. Residues: CAISEGVLEETQYF.

This clonotype came up a few times. The chain combines TRBV12-3 or TRBV12-4 with TRBJ2-7; 7 nucleotides agree with TRBD2. The CDR3 totals 13 residues. The V segment lost 7 bases and the J segment 2 bases; nucleotides outside the gene matches: 5. For the CDR3, the DNA is TGTGCCAGCATGGGGCGGGAGACCTACGAGCAGTACTTC. It yields the protein CASMGRETYEQYF.

The V gene is TRBV18, the J gene TRBJ1-5, with D perhaps matching TRBD1 (5 bases). CDR1 and CDR2 (germline): KGHSH, LQKENI. CDR3 length equals 14 residues. Trimming took off 3 bases at V and 5 bases at J, with 11 bases between the two ends. The chain's CDR3 is CASSPPGTYQPQHF. In DNA, the CDR3 is TGTGCCAGCTCACCCCCAGGGACGTATCAGCCCCAGCATTTT.

In this sample, this clonotype turned up a few times. The rearrangement uses TRBV7-3 and TRBJ2-7; D is unclear. Germline assignment: CDR1 SGHTA and CDR2 FQGTGA. Between the trimmed V and J ends, which lost 8 bases and 1 base, there was a span of 9 bases. The CDR3 consists of 12 residues. The CDR3 reads CASPQSSYEQYF. CDR3 DNA sequence: TGTGCCAGCCCCCAATCTTCCTACGAGCAGTACTTC.

This clonotype showed up many times. The V and J genes are TRBV12-3 or TRBV12-4 and TRBJ2-7, with D perhaps matching TRBD1 (5 bases). This CDR3 spans 15 amino acids. V dropped 6 bases and J dropped 2 bases, with 17 bases sitting between them. The CDR3 is CASRRPGPPPYEQYF. CDR3 nucleotides: TGTGCCAGCAGACGCCCAGGGCCCCCTCCCTACGAGCAGTACTTC.

There are a few counts of this clonotype. In DNA, the CDR3 is TGTGCCAGCAGCAGTACTAGCGGGCCGGTTGGTGGGGAGCTGTTTTTT. This codes for CASSSTSGPVGGELFF. This chain joins TRBV2 and TRBJ2-2; 9 bases fit TRBD2. CDR1 is SNHLY, CDR2 FYNNEI, per germline. V lost 6 bases to trimming and J lost 8 bases; unmatched junction nucleotides: 13. CDR3 size: 16 residues.

At least ten counts were recorded for this clonotype. The V call is TRBV5-1, the J call TRBJ1-5; D unresolved. Deletions cut 3 bases from V and 4 bases from J, with 14 bases between. Germline V CDR1 and CDR2: SGHRS, YFSETQ. CDR3 size: 15 residues. The CDR3 spells CASSSRTNENQPQHF. CDR3 DNA: TGCGCCAGCAGCTCTCGGACTAATGAGAATCAGCCCCAGCATTTT.

V usage is TRBV6-1 and J usage is TRBJ1-2, with TRBD1 matching over 7 bases. Trimming at V came to 8 bases and at J to 2 bases, leaving 14 bases not matched to a gene. Germline CDR1 is MNHNS and CDR2 is SASEGT. The CDR3 contains 16 residues. CDR3 in DNA: TGTGCCAGCGGGCGTTCGACAGGGAAACAAAACTATGGCTACACCTTC. Translation gives CASGRSTGKQNYGYTF.

This clonotype came up a few times. The chain combines TRBV18 with TRBJ1-1; D unresolved. The CDR3 is 14 amino acids. The V and J ends lost 3 bases and 6 bases respectively, with 14 bases between them. Germline V gene lookup returns CDR1 KGHSH and CDR2 LQKENI. CDR3 bases: TGTGCCAGCTCACCGCGCCAGACTGCCCCTGAAGCTTTCTTT. As protein: CASSPRQTAPEAFF.

This clonotype was detected once. The chain recombines TRBV29-1 with TRBJ2-1; no definite D call. V gave up 3 bases and J gave up 5 bases, with 5 bases separating them. Germline assignment: CDR1 SQVTM and CDR2 ANQGSEA. The CDR3 consists of 11 residues. The DNA for the CDR3 is TGCAGCGTTGATGAAAACAATGAGCAGTTCTTC. It specifies CSVDENNEQFF.

V gene TRBV28 combines with J gene TRBJ1-1, with 7 bases lining up with TRBD1. The CDR3 consists of 14 residues. V lost 8 bases, J lost 0 bases, and 6 bases stayed unmatched. Germline assignment: CDR1 MDHEN and CDR2 SYDVKM. CDR3 protein: CASARGGLNTEAFF. DNA of the CDR3: TGTGCCAGCGCCAGGGGGGGGCTGAACACTGAAGCTTTCTTT.

V and J are TRBV29-1 and TRBJ2-7; no definite D call. This CDR3 has 11 residues. With 2 bases removed from V and 5 bases from J, the gap between germline ends came to 7 bases. Germline CDR1 and CDR2: SQVTM and ANQGSEA. The CDR3 loop reads CSVELAHEQYF. CDR3 bases: TGCAGCGTTGAATTGGCGCACGAGCAGTACTTC.

This clonotype was observed at least ten times. The chain recombines TRBV24-1 with TRBJ2-1; 9 nucleotides match TRBD2. V gave up 3 bases and J gave up 4 bases; unmatched junction bases: 9. The CDR3 is made up of 17 amino acids. Per the germline V gene, CDR1 is KGHDR and CDR2 is SFDVKD. Written as DNA, the CDR3 is TGTGCCACCAGTGATGGGGGCCTAGCGGGAACTTACAATGAGCAGTTCTTC. It is translated as CATSDGGLAGTYNEQFF.

V gene TRBV20-1 combines with J gene TRBJ2-7, with 8 bases fitting TRBD1. CDR3 length equals 14 residues. J was trimmed by 3 bases and V by 6 bases; bases with no gene match: 10. Germline values: CDR1 DFQATT, CDR2 SNEGSKA (reference sequence). CDR3 protein: CSAEDRERNYEQYF. In DNA, the CDR3 is TGCAGTGCCGAGGACAGGGAAAGGAACTACGAGCAGTACTTC.